This T cell receptor (beta chain) is drawn from a study of T cells in Graves' hyperthyroidism and ophthalmopathy (dated by TCRdb to about 2019). A note on the overall study: Peripheral blood was collected at initial diagnosis, before any treatment. TCR V-J signatures able to tell the groups apart were searched for in a discovery cohort of 95 or so patients, of whom 40 to 45 had Graves' ophthalmopathy and under 65 had stable Graves' hyperthyroidism. Whether ophthalmopathy could be predicted prospectively was tested in an independent validation cohort made up of approximately 19 hyperthyroidism patients plus 17 patients who later progressed to ophthalmopathy. The 95 to 100 discovery patients were randomly divided into training and test sets at a 7:3 ratio. In addition, the study compared T-cell repertoires in thyroid tissue and in blood from six Graves' hyperthyroidism patients. Following sampling, methimazole starting at 30 mg daily was given to hyperthyroidism patients, and high-dose intravenous methylprednisolone was given to ophthalmopathy patients. The paper reports TCR Vbeta CDR3 sequencing of roughly 140 peripheral blood samples: approximately 43 ophthalmopathy, over 70 hyperthyroidism and approximately 17 progressor patients. Study-level results and caveats: Sample size was not statistically predetermined, and investigators were not blinded to group allocation. In validation, the model predicted progression to ophthalmopathy with over 60% sensitivity and roughly 72% specificity, a median of approximately 6.7 months before onset. A model built on a 13 V-J signature distinguished ophthalmopathy from stable hyperthyroidism, reaching 85% to 90% sensitivity and 81.08% specificity in cross-validation and 80%/75% in testing. Most expanded thyroid clonotypes (frequency above 0.001) were also detected in blood, a finding suggesting that blood repertoires may reflect thyroid immune responses.

TCR beta CDR3 regions were amplified from RNA transcripts. The TCR CDR3 was subjected to a first round of RT-PCR using the HTBI primer set and the Qiagen OneStep RT-PCR kit. Libraries were constructed in a second round of multiplex PCR, after which size selection and purification were carried out. Paired-end sequencing of the libraries was performed with 100 bp reads on an Illumina HiSeq2000. The paper's processing steps were these. SOAPnuke was used to process the raw data, removing reads that contained adapters or uncalled bases, had a mean Phred below 15, or lacked an exact match to the constant primer or identifier. COPE v1.2.5 was used to merge the high-quality paired reads, and each unique nucleotide sequence was defined as a clonotype. MiTCR v1.1 was used to align clonotypes to the IMGT TRBV, TRBD and TRBJ reference segments. Analysis was restricted to V-J combinations with a frequency above 0.0001, which covered about 99% of repertoires. A TCS score was defined as the ratio between F50 (clonal expansion) and ExV (chaos), using BLOSUM62-based TCRdist between CDR3 peptides within each V-J. Welch's t-statistics and random forest reduced around 510 V-J features to 10 to 15, which were used in a naive Bayes classifier (R e1071). Clones were called with MiXCR by TCRdb after fastp trimmed the public reads at Q25, and only in-frame beta chains were retained. Each CDR3 protein appears once, grouped with its most common genes and DNA. TCRdb's processing, not the study's, gives the V and J calls here. The sample table lists 550,000 to 600,000 distinct CDR3 sequences, over 15% of them with a count of one. The ten largest clonotypes hold 15% to 20% of the sample.

This clonotype was counted between two and nine times. Its recognized antigen is unknown. Per-base qualities were not stored, and no clone one base away is much larger. V and J lose 7 bases and 3 bases, and a span of 13 bases separates them. Including the terminal cysteine and phenylalanine, the CDR3 comprises 13 residues. The retained sequence is limited to the CDR3, 39 bases, with the frame set at the first base. As encoded in the germline V gene, CDR1 is SQVTM while CDR2 is ANQGSEA. Graves' hyperthyroidism was defined as stable when no progression to ophthalmopathy occurred over 18 months of follow-up. Hyperthyroidism patients were newly diagnosed, had a disease duration of under 2 months, and were aged 18 to 65 years. Any patient with an uncontrolled infection, another autoimmune disease, pregnancy or lactation was excluded. Diagnoses were established on the basis of clinical symptoms, serum thyroxine and TRAb, thyroid ultrasound, and orbital computed tomography. PBMCs were separated from roughly 9.6 ml of fresh peripheral blood using Ficoll-Paque density gradient centrifugation. Total RNA was extracted with Trizol reagent, and quality was checked on an Agilent 2100 Bioanalyzer.

The sequencing sample was made of blood. The chain couples TRBV29-1 to TRBJ2-1; TRBD1 is perhaps the D gene, given 5 matching bases. This clonotype was obtained from a woman between 18 and 30 years old with Graves' hyperthyroidism. Here is the DNA: TGCAGCGCTCAGGGAAAGGGCTACAATGAGCAGTTCTTC. This translates into CSAQGKGYNEQFF.